This entry concerns a single TCR beta chain. These data are taken from a study of control samples from healthy donors and cancer patients. Profiled with immunoSEQ multiplex PCR; TCRdb holds only in-frame clones, not every one. The top ten clones hold 3% of a sample with around 93,000 clones, roughly 92% of them seen once. This CDR3 is built from 12 residues. The V gene lost 3 bases and the J gene lost 8 bases, with 13 bases spanning the gap. Per the germline V gene, CDR1 is DFQATT and CDR2 is SNEGSKA (reference sequence). This sequence joins TRBV20-1 and TRBJ1-2; D is undetermined. Sequencing was performed on blood. The source of this sequence is a human donor in good health. The donor label of this sample is uncertain. The DNA for the CDR3 is TGCAGTGCTAGTAACCCCCTCGGGGGCTACACCTTC. Translation gives CSASNPLGGYTF.